This section outlines one T cell receptor beta chain sequence together with its context. In the source study's methods: The authors estimated nucleated cell counts from reference gene primer amplification. Here immunoSEQ multiplex PCR was the method, and the copy in TCRdb shows in-frame clones only, minus some. Clone size and V and J calls were adopted from that table, with D and trimming inferred from the DNA. The table has 35,000 to 40,000 clones, 84% seen once. The data were obtained in a study of blood T cell repertoires in COVID-19. Study at large: The United States, Italy and Spain supplied acute and convalescent COVID-19 samples. In each case, the material was cDNA or gDNA derived from T cells, B-cell-depleted T cells, or PBMCs.

CDR1 KGHSH and CDR2 LQKENI come from the germline V gene. This CDR3 has 15 residues. V lost 5 bases, J lost 4 bases, and 17 bases lay in between. The receptor's source is a man aged 55-75 years with COVID-19, enrolled during active disease. The specimen was peripheral blood. The V and J genes are TRBV18 and TRBJ1-1, with D maybe TRBD1 (6 bases). The CDR3 DNA reads TGTGCCAGCTCAGTGGCGGGGGGCGAGTTCACTGAAGCTTTCTTT. As protein: CASSVAGGEFTEAFF.